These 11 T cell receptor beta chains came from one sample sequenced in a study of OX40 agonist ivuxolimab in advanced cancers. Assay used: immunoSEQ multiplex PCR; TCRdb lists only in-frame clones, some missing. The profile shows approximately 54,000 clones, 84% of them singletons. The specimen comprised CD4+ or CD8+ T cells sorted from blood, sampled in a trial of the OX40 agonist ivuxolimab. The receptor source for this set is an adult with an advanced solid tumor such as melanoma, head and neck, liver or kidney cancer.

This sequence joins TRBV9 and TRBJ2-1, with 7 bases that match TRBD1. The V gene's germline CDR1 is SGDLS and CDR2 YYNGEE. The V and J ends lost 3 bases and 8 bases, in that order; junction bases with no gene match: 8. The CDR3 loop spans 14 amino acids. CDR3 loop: CASSAHRGEDEQFF. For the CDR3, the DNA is TGTGCCAGCAGCGCTCACAGGGGCGAAGATGAGCAGTTCTTC.

The DNA for the CDR3 is TGTGCCAGCAGGAGGACAGGGGGCTATTCACCCCTCCACTTT. This translates into CASRRTGGYSPLHF. The V gene is TRBV6-5, the J gene TRBJ1-6, with 11 bases fitting TRBD1. The ends lost 6 bases at V and 8 bases at J; junction bases unmatched: 3. The germline V gene encodes CDR1 MNHEY and CDR2 SVGAGI. The CDR3 length is 14 residues.

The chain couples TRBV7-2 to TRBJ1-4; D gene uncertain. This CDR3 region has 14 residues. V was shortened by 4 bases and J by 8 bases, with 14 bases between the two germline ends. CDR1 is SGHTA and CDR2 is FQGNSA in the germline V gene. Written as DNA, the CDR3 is TGTGCCAGCAGCTCCTTCTGGACTGCCGAAAAACTGTTTTTT. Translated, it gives CASSSFWTAEKLFF.

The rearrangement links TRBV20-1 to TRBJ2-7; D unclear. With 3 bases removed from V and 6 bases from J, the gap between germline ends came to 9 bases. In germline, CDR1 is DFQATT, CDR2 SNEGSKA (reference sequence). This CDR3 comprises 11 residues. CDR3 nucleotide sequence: TGCAGTGCTAGGGCCCCGGGCGAGCAGTACTTC. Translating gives CSARAPGEQYF.

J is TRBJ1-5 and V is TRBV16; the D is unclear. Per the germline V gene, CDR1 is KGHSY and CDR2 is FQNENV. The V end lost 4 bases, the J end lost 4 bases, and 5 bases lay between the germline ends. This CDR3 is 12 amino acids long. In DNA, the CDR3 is TGTGCCAGCAGCCCGGTAAATCAGCCCCAGCATTTT. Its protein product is CASSPVNQPQHF.

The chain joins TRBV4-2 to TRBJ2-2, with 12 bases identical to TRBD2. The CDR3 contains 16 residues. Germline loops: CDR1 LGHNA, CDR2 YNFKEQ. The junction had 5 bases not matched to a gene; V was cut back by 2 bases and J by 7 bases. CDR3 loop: CASSQLAGGRIGELFF. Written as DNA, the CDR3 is TGTGCCAGCAGCCAACTAGCGGGGGGGCGGATCGGGGAGCTGTTTTTT.

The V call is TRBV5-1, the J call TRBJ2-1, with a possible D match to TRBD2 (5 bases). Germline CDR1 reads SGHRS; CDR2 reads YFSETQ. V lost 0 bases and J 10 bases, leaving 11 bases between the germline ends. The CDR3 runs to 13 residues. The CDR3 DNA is TGCGCCAGCAGCTTGGTGCTAGCCGGAGAGCAGTTCTTC. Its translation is CASSLVLAGEQFF.

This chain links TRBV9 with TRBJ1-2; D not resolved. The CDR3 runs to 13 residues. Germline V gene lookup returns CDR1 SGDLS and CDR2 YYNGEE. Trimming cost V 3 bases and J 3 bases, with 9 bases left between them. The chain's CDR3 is CASSGMGYYGYTF. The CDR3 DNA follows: TGTGCCAGCAGCGGTATGGGATACTATGGCTACACCTTC. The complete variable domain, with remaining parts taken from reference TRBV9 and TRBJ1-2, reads DSGVTQTPKHLITATGQRVTLRCSPRSGDLSVYWYQQSLDQGLQFLIQYYNGEERAKGNILERFSAQQFPDLHSELNLSSLELGDSALYFCASSGMGYYGYTFGSGTRLTVV.

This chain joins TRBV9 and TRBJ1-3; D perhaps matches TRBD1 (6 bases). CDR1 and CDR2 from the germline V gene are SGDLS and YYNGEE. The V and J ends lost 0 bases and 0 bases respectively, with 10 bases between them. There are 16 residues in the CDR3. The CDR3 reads CASSVAQGSSGNTIYF. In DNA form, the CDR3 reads TGTGCCAGCAGCGTAGCACAGGGCAGCTCTGGAAACACCATATATTTT.

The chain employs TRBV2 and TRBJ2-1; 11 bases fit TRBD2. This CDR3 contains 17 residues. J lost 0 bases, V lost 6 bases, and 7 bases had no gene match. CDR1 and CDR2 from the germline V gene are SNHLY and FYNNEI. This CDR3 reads CASRTSGAPRSYNEQFF. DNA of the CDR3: TGTGCCAGCAGGACTAGCGGGGCACCACGCTCCTACAATGAGCAGTTCTTC.

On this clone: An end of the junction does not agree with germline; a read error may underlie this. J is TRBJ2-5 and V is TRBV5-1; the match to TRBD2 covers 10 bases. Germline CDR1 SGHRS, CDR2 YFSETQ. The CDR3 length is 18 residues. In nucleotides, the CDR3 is TGCGCCGGCAGCTTGGCGGGACTAGCGCCCCCGGGGGGAGAGACCCAGTACTTC. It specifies CAGSLAGLAPPGGETQYF.